Sequencing of this T cell receptor beta chain was carried out in a study of blood T cell repertoires in COVID-19. Study-level information: Italy, Spain and the United States were the sources of the convalescent and acute COVID-19 samples. Sources were T cells, B-cell-depleted T cells, or PBMCs; the material itself was cDNA or gDNA.

Original processing notes: Researchers report that nucleated cell counts were estimated from reference gene primer amplification. Assay: immunoSEQ multiplex PCR; the TCRdb copy retains only in-frame clones and omits some. Clone size and V and J calls were adopted from that table, with D and trimming inferred from the DNA. The sample has some 190,000 clones; about four fifths are singletons. This CDR3 contains 14 residues. The germline gives CDR1 MNHEY, CDR2 SVGAGI. With 7 bases removed from V and 8 bases from J, the gap between germline ends came to 20 bases. The TCR sequence derives from a man aged 60 to 75 with acute or convalescent COVID-19. Sequenced sample: peripheral blood. The chain is built from TRBV6-5 and TRBJ1-1; tentative D call: TRBD1 (6 bases). CDR3 sequence (DNA): TGTGCCAGCACTAGGTATAGGGGAGGGGGAGAAGCTTTCTTT. Its protein is CASTRYRGGGEAFF.